The next 11 T cell receptor beta chains were all read from a single sample in a study of blood T cell repertoires in COVID-19. Using immunoSEQ multiplex PCR, the repertoire was profiled, and TCRdb retains in-frame clones only, with some absent. The data show 490,000 or so clones, about 85% seen once. The sequencing input was PBMCs or T cells enriched from blood (not recorded which). The receptors originated from an older woman who had recovered from COVID-19.

This clone came up once. The genes are TRBV12-5 and TRBJ2-3, with 7 bases aligning to TRBD1. The CDR3 spans 17 residues. V lost 6 bases, J lost 0 bases, and 12 bases stayed unmatched. Germline values: CDR1 LGHNT, CDR2 FRNRAP. The CDR3, as DNA: TGTGCTAGTGGCCTCAGTCGAGTGGGACAGAGCACAGATACGCAGTATTTT. Encoded protein: CASGLSRVGQSTDTQYF.

The V and J genes are TRBV5-1 and TRBJ2-3; D unresolved. V was cut by 4 bases and J by 2 bases, with 8 bases left in between. CDR1 and CDR2 (germline): SGHRS, YFSETQ. The CDR3 runs to 13 residues. The DNA for the CDR3 is TGCGCCAGCAGCGGGCGACCCACAGATACGCAGTATTTT. Translating gives CASSGRPTDTQYF. Supplemented by reference TRBV5-1 and TRBJ2-3, the full variable domain reads KAGVTQTPRYLIKTRGQQVTLSCSPISGHRSVSWYQQTPGQGLQFLFEYFSETQRNKGNFPGRFSGRQFSNSRSEMNVSTLELGDSALYLCASSGRPTDTQYFGPGTRLTVL.

The V and J genes are TRBV11-3 and TRBJ2-1; 10 positions agree with TRBD1. This CDR3 spans 16 amino acids. CDR1 and CDR2 from the germline V gene are SGHNT and YENEEA. V lost 5 bases and J lost 7; bases outside the gene matches: 11. CDR3 in amino acids: CASSGRTGGGKNEQFF. CDR3 DNA: TGTGCCAGCAGCGGACGGACAGGGGGAGGGAAGAATGAGCAGTTCTTC.

The rearrangement joins TRBV14 to TRBJ2-2, with 9 bases that match TRBD1. The germline V gene has CDR1 SGHDN and CDR2 FVKESK. The CDR3 loop spans 16 amino acids. V lost 4 bases, J lost 7 bases, and 10 bases stayed unmatched. The CDR3 loop reads CASSPSPQGAGGELFF. DNA of the CDR3: TGTGCCAGCAGCCCAAGCCCACAGGGGGCGGGCGGGGAGCTGTTTTTT.

The chain couples TRBV18 to TRBJ2-2; 12 bases agree with TRBD2. CDR1 and CDR2 (germline): KGHSH, LQKENI. With V trimmed by 3 bases and J by 3 bases, 5 bases remained unmatched. This CDR3 is 17 amino acids long. CDR3 sequence: CASSPRLAGADTGELFF. The CDR3 DNA follows: TGTGCCAGCTCACCCAGACTAGCGGGGGCAGACACCGGGGAGCTGTTTTTT.

The chain employs TRBV28 and TRBJ1-1; D gene uncertain. Trimming removed 6 bases from V and 2 bases from J, with 10 bases in between. In germline, CDR1 is MDHEN, CDR2 SYDVKM. The CDR3 sequence is 13 residues long. The CDR3 here is CASSRTVNTEAFF. CDR3 nucleotides: TGTGCCAGCAGCCGGACTGTTAACACTGAAGCTTTCTTT.

The CDR3 sequence is CSARQIYGYTF. CDR3 nucleotides: TGCAGTGCTAGGCAGATCTATGGCTACACCTTC. The chain is built from TRBV20-1 and TRBJ1-2; D unclear. Germline V gives CDR1 DFQATT, CDR2 SNEGSKA (reference sequence). V lost 3 bases to trimming and J lost 4 bases, with 6 bases between them. This CDR3 is 11 amino acids long.

This clone was detected a few times. This chain uses TRBV28 with TRBJ1-6, with a tentative D call TRBD1 (6 bases). The V end was cut by 6 bases, the J end by 3 bases, with 9 bases between. The CDR3 contains 14 residues. The V gene's germline CDR1 is MDHEN and CDR2 SYDVKM. The CDR3 sequence: CASRTGFYNSPLHF. The CDR3 DNA sequence: TGTGCCAGCAGAACAGGGTTCTATAATTCACCCCTCCACTTT. The full variable domain, completed using reference TRBV28 and TRBJ1-6, is DVKVTQSSRYLVKRTGEKVFLECVQDMDHENMFWYRQDPGLGLRLIYFSYDVKMKEKGDIPEGYSVSREKKERFSLILESASTNQTSMYLCASRTGFYNSPLHFGNGTRLTVT.

J is TRBJ2-2 and V is TRBV19; unclear D gene. The CDR3 length is 15 residues. Trimming removed 4 bases at V and 1 base at J, with 10 bases between. The germline V gene has CDR1 LNHDA and CDR2 SQIVND (reference sequence). The CDR3: CASSRDTMNTGELFF. Written as DNA, the CDR3 is TGTGCCAGTAGTAGAGACACAATGAACACCGGGGAGCTGTTTTTT.

The rearrangement uses TRBV11-2 and TRBJ2-7; perhaps TRBD2 as D (6 bases). Germline V gene lookup returns CDR1 SGHAT and CDR2 FQNNGV. The CDR3 sequence is 13 residues long. V shed 2 bases and J shed 4 bases, with 9 bases lying between them. The CDR3 coding sequence is TGTGCCAGCAGCTTATACGCGGGGTACGAGCAGTACGTC. This gives the protein CASSLYAGYEQYV.

The chain is built from TRBV27 and TRBJ2-1, with TRBD2 as a possible D gene (6 bases). V was shortened by 3 bases and J by 0 bases, with 12 bases between the two germline ends. The germline CDR1 and CDR2 sequences are MNHEY and SMNVEV (reference sequence). This CDR3 has 16 amino acids. CDR3 coding DNA: TGTGCCAGCAGTTTTTTGATGGGAGGCTCCTACAATGAGCAGTTCTTC. Residues: CASSFLMGGSYNEQFF.